These 3 T cell receptor beta chains came from one sample sequenced in a study of CD8+ T cells in alopecia areata. Specified treatment: oral pan-JAK inhibitor, 5-10 mg twice daily. Sequencing templates came from extracted RNA that was reverse transcribed into cDNA. TCRdb keeps only in-frame clones here, not all; method: immunoSEQ multiplex PCR. Of under 200,000 clones listed, approximately 65% were seen once; the top ten hold 0.75% to 0.95%. The material sequenced was CD4+ T cells sorted from blood, taken at week 4, from a patient treated with tofacitinib. The receptors were sampled from a human donor with alopecia areata.

The chain recombines TRBV30 with TRBJ1-2; no clear D. The CDR3 totals 14 residues. V was cut by 0 bases and J by 7 bases, with 15 bases left in between. Germline V gene sequence: CDR1 GTSNPN, CDR2 SVGIG (reference sequence). In nucleotides, the CDR3 is TGTGCCTGGAGTGTAATGTCGACGGGTGTTGGCTACACCTTC. Amino acids: CAWSVMSTGVGYTF.

This clone was observed once. The rearrangement joins TRBV2 to TRBJ2-5; 8 bases agree with TRBD1. The germline CDR1 and CDR2 sequences are SNHLY and FYNNEI. V gave up 11 bases and J gave up 3 bases; unmatched junction bases: 5. The length of the CDR3 is 12 residues. This CDR3 reads CAGGQAEETQYF. CDR3 nucleotide sequence: TGTGCCGGGGGACAGGCTGAAGAGACCCAGTACTTC.

The V gene is TRBV30, the J gene TRBJ1-2; D possibly corresponds to TRBD1 (6 bases). CDR3 length: 13 residues. Trimming removed 0 bases from V and 4 bases from J, with 9 bases in between. Germline CDR1 and CDR2: GTSNPN and SVGIG (reference sequence). The CDR3, as DNA: TGTGCCTGGAGTGTAGGGGGAAGCTATGGCTACACCTTC. Its translation is CAWSVGGSYGYTF.